Listed below are T cell receptor beta chains from one sample, sequenced in a study of shared clonotypes between healthy human individuals. This table comes from immunoSEQ multiplex PCR, and its TCRdb copy is limited to in-frame clones, with some not included. The data show about 530,000 clones, about 75% seen once. Source material: PBMCs. Every receptor here comes from a woman in her thirties or forties in good health. Some clones in this sample may be carry-over from other donors' samples. The CDR3 runs from the conserved cysteine through the conserved F or W. A D gene is named only where the DNA matches it firmly. Size is omitted from some rows. Given values are once, few, many or a class for expanded clones.

j_gene | abundance | d_gene | v_gene | CDR3aa | CDR3nt
TRBJ1-1 | NA | NA | TRBV7-8 | CASSHNRRRNTEAFF | TGTGCCAGCAGCCACAACCGACGGAGGAACACTGAAGCTTTCTTT
TRBJ2-7 | NA | NA | TRBV11-2 | CASSPHGYEQYF | TGTGCCAGCAGCCCGCACGGCTACGAGCAGTACTTC
TRBJ2-7 | NA | NA | TRBV6-1 | CASMEGGLYEQYF | TGTGCCAGCATGGAGGGCGGACTATACGAGCAGTACTTC
TRBJ1-1 | NA | NA | TRBV7-9 | CASSLGPRQGNTEAFF | TGTGCCAGCAGCTTAGGGCCGCGGCAGGGGAACACTGAAGCTTTCTTT
TRBJ2-7 | few | NA | TRBV28 | CASSALGRPSYEQYF | TGTGCCAGCAGTGCCTTGGGGCGGCCCTCCTACGAGCAGTACTTC
TRBJ1-5 | NA | NA | TRBV18 | CASSNGLGTFSGNQPQHF | TGTGCCAGCTCAAACGGGCTGGGGACGTTTAGTGGCAATCAGCCCCAGCATTTT
TRBJ2-1 | once | NA | TRBV20-1 | CSAVRNEQFF | TGCAGTGCTGTGAGGAATGAGCAGTTCTTC
TRBJ2-1 | NA | TRBD1 | TRBV2 | CASRPGQGRWNEQFF | TGTGCCAGCAGACCTGGACAGGGGAGGTGGAATGAGCAGTTCTTC
TRBJ2-7 | NA | TRBD1 | TRBV29-1 | CSVRGQSSYEQYF | TGCAGCGTTCGGGGACAGTCCTCCTACGAGCAGTACTTC
TRBJ1-5 | NA | NA | TRBV7-2 | CASSLGQVGQPQHF | TGTGCCAGCAGCTTGGGGCAGGTTGGGCAGCCCCAGCATTTT
TRBJ2-5 | NA | NA | TRBV11-3 | CASSAWTEETQYF | TGTGCCAGCAGCGCCTGGACAGAAGAGACCCAGTACTTC
TRBJ2-7 | NA | NA | TRBV18 | CASSPDPSYEQYF | TGTGCCAGCTCACCGGATCCTTCCTACGAGCAGTACTTC
TRBJ2-1 | NA | NA | TRBV30 | CAWSDGVSYNEQFF | TGTGCCTGGAGTGACGGAGTTTCCTACAATGAGCAGTTCTTC
TRBJ1-6 | few | NA | TRBV7-3 | CASSPIEGNNSPLHF | TGTGCCAGCAGCCCCATAGAAGGGAATAATTCACCCCTCCACTTT
TRBJ2-1 | NA | TRBD2 | TRBV7-6 | CASSPAPGLAEERANEQFF | TGTGCCAGCAGCCCCGCCCCGGGACTAGCGGAAGAGAGGGCCAATGAGCAGTTCTTC
TRBJ2-7 | NA | TRBD1 | TRBV5-1 | CASSPGQGAYEQYF | TGCGCCAGCAGCCCCGGACAGGGAGCCTACGAGCAGTACTTC
TRBJ1-5 | NA | NA | TRBV2 | CASSRAGTFDNQPQHF | TGTGCCAGCAGTCGGGCAGGCACTTTTGACAATCAGCCCCAGCATTTT
TRBJ2-7 | NA | TRBD2 | TRBV25-1 | CASSDSREGHYEQYF | TGTGCCAGCAGTGACTCCCGGGAGGGCCACTACGAGCAGTACTTC
TRBJ1-3 | NA | NA | TRBV7-6 | CASSLGRESNTIYF | TGTGCCAGCAGCTTAGGCAGGGAGTCAAACACCATATATTTT
TRBJ2-1 | NA | NA | TRBV4-2 | CASSQDGNYNEQFF | TGTGCCAGCAGCCAAGACGGAAACTACAATGAGCAGTTCTTC
TRBJ1-5 | NA | NA | TRBV6-1 | CASSGGGESQPQHF | TGTGCCAGCAGTGGGGGAGGGGAATCTCAGCCCCAGCATTTT
TRBJ2-7 | NA | NA | TRBV11-2 | CASSLVAGTEQYF | TGTGCCAGCAGCTTAGTTGCGGGGACCGAGCAGTACTTC
TRBJ1-5 | NA | NA | TRBV19 | CASSPTVYSNQPQHF | TGTGCCAGTAGTCCGACAGTTTATAGCAATCAGCCCCAGCATTTT
TRBJ2-5 | NA | NA | TRBV2 | CASSERTVQETQYF | TGTGCCAGCAGTGAACGGACAGTACAAGAGACCCAGTACTTC
TRBJ2-1 | NA | TRBD2 | TRBV19 | CASSDSGTSGRWSEQFF | TGTGCCAGTAGTGATAGCGGGACTAGCGGGAGGTGGAGTGAGCAGTTCTTC
TRBJ2-3 | few | NA | TRBV29-1 | CSVLADTDTQYF | TGCAGCGTTCTGGCGGACACAGATACGCAGTATTTT
TRBJ2-1 | NA | NA | TRBV15 | CATSLEGSYNEQFF | TGTGCCACCAGCCTTGAGGGGTCCTACAATGAGCAGTTCTTC
TRBJ2-3 | NA | NA | TRBV5-5 | CASSHMNVDTQYF | TGTGCCAGCAGCCACATGAATGTGGATACGCAGTATTTT
TRBJ2-1 | NA | NA | TRBV9 | CASSVAHTYNEQFF | TGTGCCAGCAGCGTAGCGCATACCTACAATGAGCAGTTCTTC
TRBJ2-2 | NA | NA | TRBV27 | CASSSPPTLGTGELFF | TGTGCCAGCAGTTCACCCCCCACCTTAGGCACCGGGGAGCTGTTTTTT
TRBJ2-7 | once | NA | TRBV6-1 | CASTGSVVPYEQYF | TGTGCCAGCACGGGGAGTGTTGTCCCCTACGAGCAGTACTTC
TRBJ2-7 | NA | TRBD2 | TRBV27 | CASSLDGKAGYEQYF | TGTGCCAGCAGTTTAGACGGAAAAGCGGGATACGAGCAGTACTTC
TRBJ2-7 | few | NA | TRBV4-2 | CASSQAGGGGIYEQYF | TGTGCCAGCAGCCAAGCCGGGGGAGGGGGGATCTACGAGCAGTACTTC
TRBJ2-7 | NA | NA | TRBV30 | CAWSESYSYEQYF | TGTGCCTGGAGTGAGAGCTACTCCTACGAGCAGTACTTC
TRBJ2-3 | NA | NA | TRBV4-1 | CASSQVAFEAGVGSTDTQYF | TGCGCCAGCAGCCAAGTGGCCTTCGAGGCAGGGGTAGGGAGCACAGATACGCAGTATTTT
TRBJ2-1 | NA | TRBD1 | TRBV27 | CASSQRQGEQFF | TGTGCCAGCAGTCAAAGACAGGGCGAGCAGTTCTTC
TRBJ2-1 | NA | TRBD2 | TRBV5-4 | CASSVGLAYNEQFF | TGTGCCAGCAGCGTCGGACTAGCCTACAATGAGCAGTTCTTC
TRBJ1-1 | NA | NA | TRBV7-3 | CASSLTPVLMNTEAFF | TGTGCCAGCAGCTTAACTCCCGTCCTGATGAACACTGAAGCTTTCTTT
TRBJ2-2 | NA | NA | TRBV11-2 | CASSPRGAGELFF | TGTGCCAGCAGCCCTAGGGGGGCCGGGGAGCTGTTTTTT
TRBJ1-2 | once | NA | TRBV27 | CASRDTNNYGYTF | TGTGCCAGCAGGGACACTAACAACTATGGCTACACCTTC